The 21 T cell receptor beta chains below all came from one sample that was sequenced in a study of T cells in Graves' hyperthyroidism and ophthalmopathy. Amplified TCR beta CDR3 regions derived from RNA transcripts. RT-PCR in the first round (using the HTBI primer set) targeted the TCR CDR3. From the multiplex PCR reads, TCRdb called clonotypes with MiXCR, one entry per CDR3 protein. The sample shows about 510,000 distinct CDR3 sequences, 11% to 15% of them seen only once. The sequenced material came from blood. These receptors were taken from a woman between 35 and 50 years old with Graves' hyperthyroidism.

This clonotype was counted many times. This chain joins TRBV5-1 and TRBJ2-7; TRBD2 agrees at 9 bases. The CDR3 consists of 14 residues. Trimming took 6 bases from V and 4 from J; bases not matched to a gene: 8. Per the germline V gene, CDR1 is SGHRS and CDR2 is YFSETQ. As DNA, the CDR3 is TGCGCCAGCACCTGGGGTAGCGGGAGTTACGAGCAGTACTTC. As protein: CASTWGSGSYEQYF.

This clonotype came up many times. V is TRBV2 and J is TRBJ1-5; TRBD1 matches at 10 bases. There are 15 residues in the CDR3. V dropped 3 bases and J dropped 7; count of bases not matched to a gene: 6. From germline, CDR1 is SNHLY and CDR2 FYNNEI. CDR3 residues: CASSDPADRGQPQHF. Written as DNA, the CDR3 is TGTGCCAGCAGTGATCCGGCGGACAGGGGGCAGCCCCAGCATTTT.

A single count supports this clonotype. This may be a read error, as it is one base from a much larger clone. The chain is built from TRBV13 and TRBJ2-7, with 10 positions matching TRBD1. Judging by the DNA end, TRBJ2-1 fits better; the J call may be wrong. The V gene's germline CDR1 is PRHDT and CDR2 FYEKMQ (reference sequence). This CDR3 has 15 residues. This CDR3 is CASSVRDRGGYEQFF. The CDR3, as DNA: TGTGCCAGCAGCGTCCGGGACAGGGGTGGCTACGAGCAGTTCTTC.

The J gene is TRBJ2-1, the V gene TRBV19; 7 bases line up with TRBD2. From germline, CDR1 is LNHDA and CDR2 SQIVND (reference sequence). CDR3 length: 16 amino acids. Unmatched junction bases numbered 11, after V lost 9 bases and J lost 0 bases. The CDR3 sequence: CARAQRGSSSYNEQFF. DNA for the CDR3: TGTGCCAGAGCCCAGCGGGGCTCTAGCTCCTACAATGAGCAGTTCTTC.

This clonotype was recorded at least ten times. The chain employs TRBV2 and TRBJ1-2; a weak D match, TRBD1 (6 bases). There are 13 residues in the CDR3. Trimming cost V 5 bases and J 6 bases, with 13 bases left between them. Germline CDR1 SNHLY, CDR2 FYNNEI. The CDR3 protein is CASSPSRGNGYTF. The CDR3 nucleotides read TGTGCCAGCAGTCCCTCGAGGGGGAATGGCTACACCTTC.

The genes are TRBV25-1 and TRBJ1-2; no clear D. The CDR3 contains 14 residues. Trimming cost V 3 bases and J 8 bases, with 16 bases left between them. CDR1 and CDR2 (germline): MGHDK, SYGVNS. CDR3 loop: CASSDEYLSGGYTF. The CDR3 nucleotides are TGTGCCAGCAGTGATGAATACCTCTCGGGGGGCTACACCTTC.

This clonotype was detected many times. The rearrangement uses TRBV6-1 and TRBJ2-3, with TRBD1 identical over 10 bases. The CDR3 covers 15 residues. Germline loops: CDR1 MNHNS, CDR2 SASEGT. Germline trimming cut 6 bases from V and 3 bases from J; bases unmatched to any gene: 6. The CDR3 bases are TGTGCCAGCAGCATAGGACAGGGGGGAACAGATACGCAGTATTTT. It encodes CASSIGQGGTDTQYF.

The rearrangement links TRBV7-2 to TRBJ2-3; 10 bases align to TRBD2. This CDR3 region has 16 residues. CDR1 and CDR2 from the germline V gene are SGHTA and FQGNSA. V was pared by 1 base and J by 5 bases, with 6 bases of the junction left unmatched. CDR3 region: CASSLEVAGGEDTQYF. CDR3 in DNA: TGTGCCAGCAGCTTAGAAGTAGCGGGAGGTGAAGATACGCAGTATTTT.

This chain uses TRBV24-1 with TRBJ2-1; no reliable D call. In germline, CDR1 is KGHDR, CDR2 SFDVKD. This CDR3 contains 13 residues. Trimming took off 4 bases at V and 8 bases at J, with 11 bases between the two ends. CDR3 sequence reads: CATSDPVMYEQFF. Here the CDR3 DNA reads TGTGCCACCAGTGACCCGGTCATGTATGAGCAGTTCTTC.

The chain carries TRBV20-1 and TRBJ2-2; D call uncertain. Germline CDR1 and CDR2: DFQATT and SNEGSKA (reference sequence). The CDR3 is 12 amino acids. Trimming stripped 0 bases from V and 7 bases from J, with 6 bases between. The CDR3 DNA reads TGCAGTGCTAGAGATCATAACGGGGAGCTGTTTTTT. Amino acids: CSARDHNGELFF.

As regards this clonotype: This may be a read error: a much more frequent sequence differs by one nucleotide. The chain employs TRBV12-3 or TRBV12-4 and TRBJ1-5, with no clear D. This CDR3 region has 16 residues. Trimming removed 5 bases at V and 4 bases at J, with 18 bases between. The CDR3 protein is CASSPGSGIRNQPQHF. CDR3 DNA: TGTGCCAGCAGTCCTGGGTCGGGTATCAGGAATCAGCCCCAGCATTTT.

This clonotype has at least ten counts. The genes are TRBV7-2 and TRBJ2-3; TRBD1 aligns across 10 bases. This CDR3 region has 17 residues. The V segment lost 1 base and the J segment 1 base; nucleotides outside the gene matches: 5. Germline V gene data show CDR1 as SGHTA and CDR2 as FQGNSA. CDR3 DNA sequence: TGTGCCAGCAGCTTAGGACAGGGGGCTGGCGGCACAGATACGCAGTATTTT. Translation: CASSLGQGAGGTDTQYF.

Many counts were recorded for this clonotype. The chain carries TRBV14 and TRBJ2-1; TRBD1 aligns across 7 bases. The ends lost 3 bases at V and 9 bases at J; junction bases unmatched: 5. The CDR3 runs 13 residues. Germline V gene lookup returns CDR1 SGHDN and CDR2 FVKESK. The CDR3 nucleotides are TGTGCCAGCAGCCACTACAGACAGGGTGAGCAGTTCTTC. It specifies CASSHYRQGEQFF. Together with reference TRBV14 and TRBJ2-1, the CDR3 gives the full variable domain: EAGVTQFPSHSVIEKGQTVTLRCDPISGHDNLYWYRRVMGKEIKFLLHFVKESKQDESGMPNNRFLAERTGGTYSTLKVQPAELEDSGVYFCASSHYRQGEQFFGPGTRLTVL.

The rearrangement joins TRBV14 to TRBJ1-5; D gene ambiguous. This CDR3 region has 15 residues. The V end was cut by 0 bases, the J end by 3 bases, with 9 bases between. Per the germline V gene, CDR1 is SGHDN and CDR2 is FVKESK. Here the CDR3 DNA reads TGTGCCAGCAGCCAAGATCGGACCGTCAATCAGCCCCAGCATTTT. Protein product: CASSQDRTVNQPQHF. Using reference TRBV14 and TRBJ1-5 for the parts outside the CDR3, the full variable domain is EAGVTQFPSHSVIEKGQTVTLRCDPISGHDNLYWYRRVMGKEIKFLLHFVKESKQDESGMPNNRFLAERTGGTYSTLKVQPAELEDSGVYFCASSQDRTVNQPQHFGDGTRLSIL.

There are a few counts of this clonotype. This sequence joins TRBV7-9 and TRBJ1-2; D gene uncertain. Trimming took off 5 bases at V and 1 base at J, with 11 bases between the two ends. Germline V gene lookup returns CDR1 SEHNR and CDR2 FQNEAQ (reference sequence). This CDR3 spans 14 amino acids. DNA for the CDR3: TGTGCCAGCAGCCCCTTGGGTTTTAACTATGGCTACACCTTC. Translation: CASSPLGFNYGYTF.

This clonotype came up a few times. The chain links TRBV2 to TRBJ2-1, with a weak D call TRBD1 (6 bases). This CDR3 comprises 14 residues. Deletions cut 9 bases from V and 7 bases from J, with 19 bases between. The V gene's germline CDR1 is SNHLY and CDR2 FYNNEI. The CDR3 bases are TGTGCCAGTCACTGGGAAGGGGGTGGGAATGAGCAGTTCTTC. Amino acids: CASHWEGGGNEQFF.

This clonotype was recorded at least ten times. The gene calls are TRBV11-2 and TRBJ2-1, with D perhaps TRBD2 (6 bases). Germline CDR1 reads SGHAT; CDR2 reads FQNNGV. The CDR3 covers 12 residues. The V gene lost 5 bases and the J gene lost 7 bases, with 9 bases spanning the gap. CDR3 coding DNA: TGTGCCAGCAGCCGAAGCGGGAATGAGCAGTTCTTC. It encodes CASSRSGNEQFF.

This clonotype has ten or more counts. The chain links TRBV10-3 to TRBJ2-7; 7 bases are shared with TRBD1. The CDR3 has 15 residues. The germline V gene has CDR1 ENHRY and CDR2 SYGVKD. After removal of 0 bases from V and 1 base from J, the junction contained 3 bases not matched to a gene. CDR3 region: CAISESPGQSYEQYF. DNA of the CDR3: TGTGCCATCAGTGAGTCGCCGGGACAGTCCTACGAGCAGTACTTC.

This clonotype has ten or more counts. This chain connects TRBV20-1 to TRBJ2-2; the match to TRBD2 covers 8 bases. Looked up from germline, CDR1 is DFQATT and CDR2 is SNEGSKA (reference sequence). The CDR3 loop spans 14 amino acids. The V segment lost 6 bases and the J segment 3 bases; nucleotides outside the gene matches: 6. DNA for the CDR3: TGCAGTGCAAAGCGGGAGTCGGACACCGGGGAGCTGTTTTTT. This gives the protein CSAKRESDTGELFF.

There are many counts of this clonotype. The gene calls are TRBV5-1 and TRBJ2-7, with 7 bases lining up with TRBD1. J lost 3 bases, V lost 4 bases, and 10 bases had no gene match. The CDR3 totals 15 residues. The germline V gene encodes CDR1 SGHRS and CDR2 YFSETQ. This chain's CDR3 is CASSATPGQNYEQYF. CDR3 DNA sequence: TGCGCCAGCAGCGCCACCCCGGGACAGAACTACGAGCAGTACTTC.

In the case of this clonotype: A much larger clone is a single base away; this may be a read error. The chain recombines TRBV20-1 with TRBJ1-3, with unresolved D. The CDR3 length is 15 residues. The germline V gene has CDR1 DFQATT and CDR2 SNEGSKA (reference sequence). The CDR3 nucleotides are TGCAGTGCTGCCTCCTCGCGACTCTCTGGAAACACCATACATTTT. The encoded protein is CSAASSRLSGNTIHF.